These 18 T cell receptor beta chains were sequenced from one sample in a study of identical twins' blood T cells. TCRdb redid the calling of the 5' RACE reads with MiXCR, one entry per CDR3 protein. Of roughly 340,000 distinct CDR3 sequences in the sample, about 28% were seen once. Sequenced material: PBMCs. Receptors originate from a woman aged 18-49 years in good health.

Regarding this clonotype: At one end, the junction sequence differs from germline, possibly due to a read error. Here the CDR3 reads CTSSAQLGNNEQFF. CDR3 nucleotides: TGCACCAGCAGTGCTCAACTAGGGAACAATGAGCAGTTCTTC. The chain links TRBV10-1 to TRBJ2-1, with a possible D match to TRBD2 (5 bases). This CDR3 spans 14 amino acids. Per germline, CDR1 WNHNN and CDR2 SYGVQD (reference sequence).

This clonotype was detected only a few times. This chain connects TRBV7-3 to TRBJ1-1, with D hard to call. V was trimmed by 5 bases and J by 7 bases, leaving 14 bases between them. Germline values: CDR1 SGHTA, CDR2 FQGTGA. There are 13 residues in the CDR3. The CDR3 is CASSMGSGVEAFF. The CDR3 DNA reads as TGTGCCAGCAGCATGGGCAGCGGAGTTGAAGCTTTCTTT.

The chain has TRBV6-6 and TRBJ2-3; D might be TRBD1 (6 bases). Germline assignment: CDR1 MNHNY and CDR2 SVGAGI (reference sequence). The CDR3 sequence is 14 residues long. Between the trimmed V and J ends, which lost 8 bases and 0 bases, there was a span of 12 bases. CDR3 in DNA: TGTGCCAGCTCCGGCAGGGGAAGCACAGATACGCAGTATTTT. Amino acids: CASSGRGSTDTQYF.

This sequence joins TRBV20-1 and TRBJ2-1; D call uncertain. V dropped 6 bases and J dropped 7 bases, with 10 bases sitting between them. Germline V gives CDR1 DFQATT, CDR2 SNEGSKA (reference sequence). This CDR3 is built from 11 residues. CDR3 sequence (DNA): TGCAGTGCCGACCGCTCGAATGAGCAGTTCTTC. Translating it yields CSADRSNEQFF.

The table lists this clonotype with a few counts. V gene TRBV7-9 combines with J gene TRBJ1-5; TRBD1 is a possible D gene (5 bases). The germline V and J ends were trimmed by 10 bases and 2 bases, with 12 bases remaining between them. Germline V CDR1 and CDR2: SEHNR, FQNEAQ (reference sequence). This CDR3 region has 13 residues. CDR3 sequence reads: CATRGDGNQPQHF. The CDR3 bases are TGTGCCACTAGGGGTGACGGCAATCAGCCCCAGCATTTT. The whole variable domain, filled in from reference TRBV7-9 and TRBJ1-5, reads DTGVSQNPRHKITKRGQNVTFRCDPISEHNRLYWYRQTLGQGPEFLTYFQNEAQLEKSRLLSDRFSAERPKGSFSTLEIQRTEQGDSAMYLCATRGDGNQPQHFGDGTRLSIL.

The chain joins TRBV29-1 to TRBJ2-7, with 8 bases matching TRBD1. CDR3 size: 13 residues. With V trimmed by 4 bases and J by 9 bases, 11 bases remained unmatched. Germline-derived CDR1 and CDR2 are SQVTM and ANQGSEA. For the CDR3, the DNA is TGCAGCGTTGCTCGCGACAGGGGTATGGTGCAGTACTTC. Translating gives CSVARDRGMVQYF.

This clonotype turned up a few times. CDR3 nucleotide sequence: TGTGCCAGCAGCGTAGAACACGGAGTTAATGAGCAGTTCTTC. Protein: CASSVEHGVNEQFF. The chain couples TRBV9 to TRBJ2-1; no definite D call. The CDR3 extends over 14 amino acids. CDR1 is SGDLS and CDR2 is YYNGEE in the germline V gene. The V end lost 0 bases, the J end lost 7 bases, and 11 bases lay between the germline ends.

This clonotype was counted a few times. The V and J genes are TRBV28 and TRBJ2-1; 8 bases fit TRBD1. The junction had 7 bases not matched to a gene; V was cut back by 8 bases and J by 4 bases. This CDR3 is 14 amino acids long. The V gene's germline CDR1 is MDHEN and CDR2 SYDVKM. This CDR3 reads CASVSRDRYNEQFF. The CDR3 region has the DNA TGTGCCAGCGTGAGCCGGGACAGGTACAATGAGCAGTTCTTC.

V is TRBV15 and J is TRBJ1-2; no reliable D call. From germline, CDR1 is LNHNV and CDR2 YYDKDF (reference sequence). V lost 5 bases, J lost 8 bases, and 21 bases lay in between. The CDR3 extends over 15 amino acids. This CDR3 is CATSDNPASPIGYTF. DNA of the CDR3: TGTGCCACCAGCGATAACCCCGCGTCGCCAATAGGCTACACCTTC.

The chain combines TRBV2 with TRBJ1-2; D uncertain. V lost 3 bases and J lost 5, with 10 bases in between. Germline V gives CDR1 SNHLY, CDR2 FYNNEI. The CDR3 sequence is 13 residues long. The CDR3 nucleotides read TGTGCCAGCAGTGATAGCCAATATTATGGCTACACCTTC. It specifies CASSDSQYYGYTF.

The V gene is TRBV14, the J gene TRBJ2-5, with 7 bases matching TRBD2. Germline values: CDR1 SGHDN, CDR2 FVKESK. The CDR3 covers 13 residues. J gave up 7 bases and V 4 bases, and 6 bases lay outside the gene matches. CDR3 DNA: TGTGCCAGCAGCCGCAGCAGGGAGGGGACCCAGTACTTC. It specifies CASSRSREGTQYF.

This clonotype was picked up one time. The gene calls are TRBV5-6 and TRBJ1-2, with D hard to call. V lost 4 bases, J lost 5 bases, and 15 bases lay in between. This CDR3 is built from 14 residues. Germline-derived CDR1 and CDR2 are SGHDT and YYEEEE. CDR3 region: CASSEKGSYYGYTF. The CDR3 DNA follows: TGTGCCAGCAGCGAAAAGGGATCATATTATGGCTACACCTTC.

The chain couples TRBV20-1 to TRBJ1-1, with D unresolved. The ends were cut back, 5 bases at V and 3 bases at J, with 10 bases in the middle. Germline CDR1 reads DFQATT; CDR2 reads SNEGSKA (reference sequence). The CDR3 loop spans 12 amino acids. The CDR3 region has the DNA TGCAGTGCTCAACCCTGGGACACTGAAGCTTTCTTT. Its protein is CSAQPWDTEAFF.

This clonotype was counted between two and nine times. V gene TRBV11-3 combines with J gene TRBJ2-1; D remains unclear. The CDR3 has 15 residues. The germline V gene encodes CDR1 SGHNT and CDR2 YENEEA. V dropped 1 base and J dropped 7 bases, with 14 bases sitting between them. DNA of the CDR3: TGTGCCAGCAGCTTAGTCGTGGTAGCCCGAAATGAGCAGTTCTTC. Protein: CASSLVVVARNEQFF.

CDR3 nucleotide sequence: TGCGCCAGCACCCCGAACGAGCGTAGTGGTGAAGCTTTCTTT. It specifies CASTPNERSGEAFF. The V call is TRBV5-1, the J call TRBJ1-1; D call uncertain. The CDR3 has 14 residues. From germline, CDR1 is SGHRS and CDR2 YFSETQ. V lost 6 bases and J 7 bases, leaving 19 bases between the germline ends. Supplemented by reference TRBV5-1 and TRBJ1-1, the full variable domain reads KAGVTQTPRYLIKTRGQQVTLSCSPISGHRSVSWYQQTPGQGLQFLFEYFSETQRNKGNFPGRFSGRQFSNSRSEMNVSTLELGDSALYLCASTPNERSGEAFFGQGTRLTVV.

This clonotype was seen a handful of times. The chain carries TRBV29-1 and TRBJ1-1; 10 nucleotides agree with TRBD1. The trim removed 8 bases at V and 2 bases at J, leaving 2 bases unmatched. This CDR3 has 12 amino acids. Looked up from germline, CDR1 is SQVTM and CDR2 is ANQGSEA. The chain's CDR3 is CSLTGGNTEAFF. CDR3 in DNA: TGCAGCTTGACAGGGGGCAACACTGAAGCTTTCTTT.

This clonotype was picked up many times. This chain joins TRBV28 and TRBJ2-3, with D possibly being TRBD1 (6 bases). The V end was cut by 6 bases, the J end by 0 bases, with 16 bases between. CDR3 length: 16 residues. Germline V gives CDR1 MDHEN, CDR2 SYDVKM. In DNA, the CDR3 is TGTGCCAGCAGCCCTCCCAGGGGAATTAGCACAGATACGCAGTATTTT. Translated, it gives CASSPPRGISTDTQYF.

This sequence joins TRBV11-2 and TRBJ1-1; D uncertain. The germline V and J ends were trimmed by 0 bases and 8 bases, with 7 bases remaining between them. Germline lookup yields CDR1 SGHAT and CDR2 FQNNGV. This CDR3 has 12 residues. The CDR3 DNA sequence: TGTGCCAGCAGCTTAGACGCACTAGAAGCTTTCTTT. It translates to CASSLDALEAFF.